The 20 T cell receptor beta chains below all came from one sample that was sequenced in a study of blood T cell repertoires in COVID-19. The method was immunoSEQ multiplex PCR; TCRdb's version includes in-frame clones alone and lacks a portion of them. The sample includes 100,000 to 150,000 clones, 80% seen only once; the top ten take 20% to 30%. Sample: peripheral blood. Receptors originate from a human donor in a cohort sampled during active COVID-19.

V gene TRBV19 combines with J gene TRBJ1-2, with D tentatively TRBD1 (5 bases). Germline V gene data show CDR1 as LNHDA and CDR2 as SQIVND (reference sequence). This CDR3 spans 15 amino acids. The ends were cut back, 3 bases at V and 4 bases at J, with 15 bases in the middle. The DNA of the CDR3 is TGTGCCAGTAGTATTCCGGGGGGGAGCAGCTATGGCTACACCTTC. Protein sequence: CASSIPGGSSYGYTF.

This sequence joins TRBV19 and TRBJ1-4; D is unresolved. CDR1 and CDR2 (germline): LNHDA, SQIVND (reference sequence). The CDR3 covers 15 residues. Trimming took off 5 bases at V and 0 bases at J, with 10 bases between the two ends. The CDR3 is CASSRRAATNEKLFF. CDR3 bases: TGTGCCAGTAGTCGGAGGGCGGCAACTAATGAAAAACTGTTTTTT.

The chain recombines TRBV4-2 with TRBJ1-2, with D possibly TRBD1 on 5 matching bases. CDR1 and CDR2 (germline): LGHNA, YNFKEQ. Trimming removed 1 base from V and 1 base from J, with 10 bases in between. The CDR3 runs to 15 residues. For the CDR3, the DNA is TGTGCCAGCAGCCAAGTAGGGGTGGGTAACTATGGCTACACCTTC. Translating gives CASSQVGVGNYGYTF.

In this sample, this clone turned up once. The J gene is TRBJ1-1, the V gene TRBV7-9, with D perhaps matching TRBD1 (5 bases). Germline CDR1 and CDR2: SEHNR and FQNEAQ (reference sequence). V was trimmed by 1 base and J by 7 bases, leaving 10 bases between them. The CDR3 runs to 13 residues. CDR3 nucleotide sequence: TGTGCCAGCAGCTTAGGGGGGGTTTTTGAAGCTTTCTTT. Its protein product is CASSLGGVFEAFF.

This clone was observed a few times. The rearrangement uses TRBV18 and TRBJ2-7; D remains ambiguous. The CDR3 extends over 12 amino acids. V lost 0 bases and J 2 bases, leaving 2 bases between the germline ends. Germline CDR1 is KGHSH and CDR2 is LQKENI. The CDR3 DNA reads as TGTGCCAGCTCACCACCTACCTACGAGCAGTACTTC. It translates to CASSPPTYEQYF.

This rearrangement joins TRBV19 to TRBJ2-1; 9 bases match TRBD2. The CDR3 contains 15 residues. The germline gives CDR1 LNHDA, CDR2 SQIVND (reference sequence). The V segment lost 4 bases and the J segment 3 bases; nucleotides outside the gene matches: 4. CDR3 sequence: CASSTIAGVYNEQFF. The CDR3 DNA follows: TGTGCCAGTAGTACCATAGCGGGGGTCTACAATGAGCAGTTCTTC. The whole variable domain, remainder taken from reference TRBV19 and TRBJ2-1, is DGGITQSPKYLFRKEGQNVTLSCEQNLNHDAMYWYRQDPGQGLRLIYYSQIVNDFQKGDIAEGYSVSREKKESFPLTVTSAQKNPTAFYLCASSTIAGVYNEQFFGPGTRLTVL.

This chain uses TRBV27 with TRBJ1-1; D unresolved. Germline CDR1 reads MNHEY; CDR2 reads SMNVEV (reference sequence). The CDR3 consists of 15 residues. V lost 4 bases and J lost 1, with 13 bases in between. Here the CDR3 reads CASSSLDRGNTEAFF. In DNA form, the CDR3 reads TGTGCCAGCAGTTCCCTGGATCGGGGGAACACTGAAGCTTTCTTT.

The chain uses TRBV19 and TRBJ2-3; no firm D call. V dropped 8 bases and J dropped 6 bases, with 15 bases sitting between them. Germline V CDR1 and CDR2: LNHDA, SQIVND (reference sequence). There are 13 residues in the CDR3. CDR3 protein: CASALEAPDTQYF. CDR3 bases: TGTGCCAGTGCCCTCGAGGCCCCGGATACGCAGTATTTT.

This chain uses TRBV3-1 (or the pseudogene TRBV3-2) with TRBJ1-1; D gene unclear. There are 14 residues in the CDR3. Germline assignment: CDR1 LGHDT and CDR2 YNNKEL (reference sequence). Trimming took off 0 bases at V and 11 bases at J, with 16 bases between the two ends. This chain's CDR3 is CASSQDPGSTRAFF. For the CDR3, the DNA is TGTGCCAGCAGCCAAGATCCGGGTTCCACCCGGGCTTTCTTT.

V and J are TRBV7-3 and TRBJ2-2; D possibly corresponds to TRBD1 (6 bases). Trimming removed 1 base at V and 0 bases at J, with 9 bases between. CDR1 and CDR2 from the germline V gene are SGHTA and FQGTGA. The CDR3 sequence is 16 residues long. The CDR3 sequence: CASSLMGATNTGELFF. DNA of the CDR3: TGTGCCAGCAGCTTAATGGGGGCCACGAACACCGGGGAGCTGTTTTTT.

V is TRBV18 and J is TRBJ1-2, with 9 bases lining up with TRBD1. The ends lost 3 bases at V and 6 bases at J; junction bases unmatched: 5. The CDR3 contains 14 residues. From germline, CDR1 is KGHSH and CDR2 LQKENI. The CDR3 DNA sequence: TGTGCCAGCTCACCCACCCGGGACAGGGATGGCTACACCTTC. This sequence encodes CASSPTRDRDGYTF.

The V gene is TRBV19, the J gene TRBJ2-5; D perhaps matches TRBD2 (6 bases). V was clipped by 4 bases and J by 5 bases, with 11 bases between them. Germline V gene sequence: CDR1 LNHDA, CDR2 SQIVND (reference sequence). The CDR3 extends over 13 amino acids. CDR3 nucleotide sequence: TGTGCCAGTAGTAGCGGGATGGGGGAGACCCAGTACTTC. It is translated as CASSSGMGETQYF.

The CDR3 nucleotides are TGTGCCAGCAGCGTAGAGGAGGGTGGGTACTATGGCTACACCTTC. It specifies CASSVEEGGYYGYTF. V and J are TRBV9 and TRBJ1-2; D unresolved. The V gene lost 0 bases and the J gene lost 3 bases, with 12 bases spanning the gap. The CDR3 totals 15 residues. CDR1 is SGDLS and CDR2 is YYNGEE in the germline V gene.

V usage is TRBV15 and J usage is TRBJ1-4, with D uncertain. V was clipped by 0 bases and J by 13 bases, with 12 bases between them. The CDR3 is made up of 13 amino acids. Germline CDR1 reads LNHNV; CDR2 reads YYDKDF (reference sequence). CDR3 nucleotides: TGTGCCACCAGCAGAGAATCGGGGAGCGGACTGTTTTTT. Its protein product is CATSRESGSGLFF.

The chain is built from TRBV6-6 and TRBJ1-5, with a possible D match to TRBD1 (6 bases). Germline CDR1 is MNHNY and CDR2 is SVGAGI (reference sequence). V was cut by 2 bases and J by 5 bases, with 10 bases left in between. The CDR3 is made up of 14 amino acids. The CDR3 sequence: CASSYQNRDQPQHF. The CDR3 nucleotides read TGTGCCAGCAGTTACCAGAACAGGGATCAGCCCCAGCATTTT.

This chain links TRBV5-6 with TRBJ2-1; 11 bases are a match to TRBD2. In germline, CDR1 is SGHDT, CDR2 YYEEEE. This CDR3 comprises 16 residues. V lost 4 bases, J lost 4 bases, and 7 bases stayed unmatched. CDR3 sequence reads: CASSPVPSGGYNEQFF. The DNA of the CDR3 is TGTGCCAGCAGCCCGGTTCCTAGCGGGGGGTACAATGAGCAGTTCTTC. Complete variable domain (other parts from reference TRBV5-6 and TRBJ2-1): DAGVTQSPTHLIKTRGQQVTLRCSPKSGHDTVSWYQQALGQGPQFIFQYYEEEERQRGNFPDRFSGHQFPNYSSELNVNALLLGDSALYLCASSPVPSGGYNEQFFGPGTRLTVL.

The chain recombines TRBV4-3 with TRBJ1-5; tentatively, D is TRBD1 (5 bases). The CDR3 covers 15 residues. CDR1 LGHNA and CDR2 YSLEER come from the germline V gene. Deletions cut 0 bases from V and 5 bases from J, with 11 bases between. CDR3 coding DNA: TGCGCCAGCAGCCAAGACCTGGGAGGGGATCAGCCCCAGCATTTT. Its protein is CASSQDLGGDQPQHF.

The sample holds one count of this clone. CDR3: CASTMGTSGSEQFF. Written as DNA, the CDR3 is TGCGCCAGCACAATGGGGACTAGCGGGAGTGAGCAGTTCTTC. The chain uses TRBV5-1 and TRBJ2-1, with 14 bases aligning to TRBD2. J was trimmed by 9 bases and V by 6 bases; bases with no gene match: 5. Germline-derived CDR1 and CDR2 are SGHRS and YFSETQ. The CDR3 is 14 residues long. Using reference TRBV5-1 and TRBJ2-1 for the parts outside the CDR3, the full variable domain is KAGVTQTPRYLIKTRGQQVTLSCSPISGHRSVSWYQQTPGQGLQFLFEYFSETQRNKGNFPGRFSGRQFSNSRSEMNVSTLELGDSALYLCASTMGTSGSEQFFGPGTRLTVL.

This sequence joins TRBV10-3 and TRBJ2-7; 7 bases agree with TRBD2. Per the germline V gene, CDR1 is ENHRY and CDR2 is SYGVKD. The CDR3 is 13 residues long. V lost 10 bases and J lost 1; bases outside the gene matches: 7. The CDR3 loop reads CATHERGSYEQYF. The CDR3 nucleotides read TGTGCCACCCACGAGCGGGGATCCTACGAGCAGTACTTC.

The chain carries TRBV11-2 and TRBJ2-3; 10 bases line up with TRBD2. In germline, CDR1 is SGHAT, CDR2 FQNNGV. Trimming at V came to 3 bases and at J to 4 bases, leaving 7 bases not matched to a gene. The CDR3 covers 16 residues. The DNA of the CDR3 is TGTGCCAGCAGCTTCCAGAGCGGGAGGGGCCCAGATACGCAGTATTTT. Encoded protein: CASSFQSGRGPDTQYF.